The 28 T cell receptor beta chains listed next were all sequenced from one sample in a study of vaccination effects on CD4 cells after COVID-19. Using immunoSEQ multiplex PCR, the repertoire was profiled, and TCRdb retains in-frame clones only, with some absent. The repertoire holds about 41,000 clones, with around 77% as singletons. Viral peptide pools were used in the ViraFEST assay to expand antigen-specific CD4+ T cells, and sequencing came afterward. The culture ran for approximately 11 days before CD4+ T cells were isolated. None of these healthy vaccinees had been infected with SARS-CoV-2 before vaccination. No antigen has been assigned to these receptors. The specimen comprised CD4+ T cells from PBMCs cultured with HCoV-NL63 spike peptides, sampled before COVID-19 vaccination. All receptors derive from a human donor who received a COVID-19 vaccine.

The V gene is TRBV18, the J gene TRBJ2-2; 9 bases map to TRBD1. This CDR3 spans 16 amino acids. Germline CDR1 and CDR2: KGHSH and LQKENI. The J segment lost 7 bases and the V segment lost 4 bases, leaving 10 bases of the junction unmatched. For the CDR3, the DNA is TGTGCCAGCTCACGAGGGACAGGGAACATCGACGGGGAGCTGTTTTTT. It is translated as CASSRGTGNIDGELFF.

This chain's CDR3 is CASSLHPVGNEQFF. The CDR3 DNA is TGCGCCAGCAGCTTGCACCCCGTTGGCAATGAGCAGTTCTTC. The chain joins TRBV5-1 to TRBJ2-1, with D uncertain. Trimming stripped 1 base from V and 6 bases from J, with 11 bases between. The CDR3 is made up of 14 amino acids. Germline assignment: CDR1 SGHRS and CDR2 YFSETQ. The whole variable domain, remainder taken from reference TRBV5-1 and TRBJ2-1, is KAGVTQTPRYLIKTRGQQVTLSCSPISGHRSVSWYQQTPGQGLQFLFEYFSETQRNKGNFPGRFSGRQFSNSRSEMNVSTLELGDSALYLCASSLHPVGNEQFFGPGTRLTVL.

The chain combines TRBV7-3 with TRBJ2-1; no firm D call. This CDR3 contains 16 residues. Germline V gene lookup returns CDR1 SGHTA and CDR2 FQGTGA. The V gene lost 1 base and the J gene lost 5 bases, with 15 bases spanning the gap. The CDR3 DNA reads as TGTGCCAGCAGCTTAATGAGCCAAAACTTTGACAATGAGCAGTTCTTC. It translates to CASSLMSQNFDNEQFF.

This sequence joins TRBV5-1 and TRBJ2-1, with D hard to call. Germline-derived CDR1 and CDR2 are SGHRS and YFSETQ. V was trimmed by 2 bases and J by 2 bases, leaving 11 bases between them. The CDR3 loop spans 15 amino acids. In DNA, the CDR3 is TGCGCCAGCAGCTTCTCAGGACCCCCCTACAATGAGCAGTTCTTC. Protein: CASSFSGPPYNEQFF.

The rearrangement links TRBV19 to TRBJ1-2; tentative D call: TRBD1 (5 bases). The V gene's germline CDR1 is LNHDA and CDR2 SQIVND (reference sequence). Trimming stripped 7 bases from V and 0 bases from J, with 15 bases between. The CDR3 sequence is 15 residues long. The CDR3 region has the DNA TGTGCCAGTACGCGGACAAGCGTTACTAACTATGGCTACACCTTC. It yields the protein CASTRTSVTNYGYTF.

CDR3 in DNA: TGTGCCAGCAAGGCGGACCGGACCCAGTACTTC. As protein: CASKADRTQYF. The rearrangement joins TRBV6-5 to TRBJ2-5; D is uncertain. The CDR3 consists of 11 residues. CDR1 and CDR2 from the germline V gene are MNHEY and SVGAGI. With 7 bases removed from V and 7 bases from J, the gap between germline ends came to 10 bases.

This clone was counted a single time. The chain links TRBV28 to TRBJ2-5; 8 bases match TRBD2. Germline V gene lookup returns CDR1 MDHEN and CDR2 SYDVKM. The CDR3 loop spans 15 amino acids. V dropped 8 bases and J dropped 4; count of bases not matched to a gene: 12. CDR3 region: CASAFGSGGPETQYF. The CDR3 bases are TGTGCCAGCGCGTTTGGGTCGGGGGGGCCAGAGACCCAGTACTTC.

The chain's CDR3 is CSVDGGRAGYTF. Here the CDR3 DNA reads TGCAGCGTTGATGGGGGGCGCGCTGGCTACACCTTC. This chain uses TRBV29-1 with TRBJ1-2; D perhaps matches TRBD1 (6 bases). The germline V gene has CDR1 SQVTM and CDR2 ANQGSEA. V lost 3 bases to trimming and J lost 7 bases, with 12 bases between them. The CDR3 has 12 amino acids.

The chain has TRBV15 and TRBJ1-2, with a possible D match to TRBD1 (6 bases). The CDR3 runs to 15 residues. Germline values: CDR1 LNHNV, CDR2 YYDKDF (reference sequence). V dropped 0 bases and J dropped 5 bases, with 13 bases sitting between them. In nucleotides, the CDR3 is TGTGCCACCAGCAGAGATCGTCTGGGGGCGTATGGCTACACCTTC. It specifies CATSRDRLGAYGYTF.

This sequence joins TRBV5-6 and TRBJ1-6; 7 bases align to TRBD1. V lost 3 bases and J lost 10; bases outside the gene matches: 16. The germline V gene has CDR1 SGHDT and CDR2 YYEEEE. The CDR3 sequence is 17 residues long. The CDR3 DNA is TGTGCCAGCAGCTCCCCTCTTGACAGGGCGGCCGAGTCACCCCTCCACTTT. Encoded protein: CASSSPLDRAAESPLHF.

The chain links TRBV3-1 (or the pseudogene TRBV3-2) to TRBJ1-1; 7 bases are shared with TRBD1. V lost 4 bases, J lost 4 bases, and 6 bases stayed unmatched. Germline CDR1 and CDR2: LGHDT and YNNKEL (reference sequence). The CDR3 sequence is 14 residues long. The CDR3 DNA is TGTGCCAGCAGCCCGCAAAACAGGGGCACTGAAGCTTTCTTT. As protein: CASSPQNRGTEAFF.

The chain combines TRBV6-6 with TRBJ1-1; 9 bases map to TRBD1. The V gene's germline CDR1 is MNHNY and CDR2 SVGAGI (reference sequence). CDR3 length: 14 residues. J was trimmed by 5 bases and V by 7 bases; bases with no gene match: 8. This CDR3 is CASINSGTGTEAFF. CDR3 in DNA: TGTGCCAGCATCAATTCCGGGACAGGGACTGAAGCTTTCTTT.

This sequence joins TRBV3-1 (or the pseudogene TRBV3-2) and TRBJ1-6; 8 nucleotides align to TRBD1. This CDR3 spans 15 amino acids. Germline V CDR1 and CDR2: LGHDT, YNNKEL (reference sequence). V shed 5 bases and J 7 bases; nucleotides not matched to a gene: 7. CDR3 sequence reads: CASSFGTGGNSPLHF. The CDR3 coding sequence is TGTGCCAGCAGCTTCGGGACAGGCGGGAATTCACCCCTCCACTTT.

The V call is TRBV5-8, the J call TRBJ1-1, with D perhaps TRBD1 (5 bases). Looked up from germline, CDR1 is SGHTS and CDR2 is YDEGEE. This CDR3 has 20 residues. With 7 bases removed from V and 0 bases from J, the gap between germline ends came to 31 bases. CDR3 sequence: CASPSSLGRGLNGMNTEAFF. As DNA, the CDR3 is TGTGCCAGCCCCAGCTCCCTGGGGAGGGGCCTAAATGGTATGAACACTGAAGCTTTCTTT.

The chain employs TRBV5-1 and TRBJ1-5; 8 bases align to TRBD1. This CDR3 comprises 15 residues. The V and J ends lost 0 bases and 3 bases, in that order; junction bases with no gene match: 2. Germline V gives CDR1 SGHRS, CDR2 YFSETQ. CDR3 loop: CASSLGQGFNQPQHF. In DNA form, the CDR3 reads TGCGCCAGCAGCTTGGGACAGGGGTTCAATCAGCCCCAGCATTTT.

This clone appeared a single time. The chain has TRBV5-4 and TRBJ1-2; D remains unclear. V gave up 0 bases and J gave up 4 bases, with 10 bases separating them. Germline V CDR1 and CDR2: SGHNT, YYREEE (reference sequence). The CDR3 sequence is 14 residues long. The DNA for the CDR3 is TGTGCCAGCAGCTTGGCCTCAGGTAGCTATGGCTACACCTTC. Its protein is CASSLASGSYGYTF.

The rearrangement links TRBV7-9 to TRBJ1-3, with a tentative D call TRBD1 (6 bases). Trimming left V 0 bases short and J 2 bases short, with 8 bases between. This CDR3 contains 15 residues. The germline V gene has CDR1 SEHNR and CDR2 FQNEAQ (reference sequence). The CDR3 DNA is TGTGCCAGCAGCTTAGCGGCAGGGGCTGGAAACACCATATATTTT. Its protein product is CASSLAAGAGNTIYF.

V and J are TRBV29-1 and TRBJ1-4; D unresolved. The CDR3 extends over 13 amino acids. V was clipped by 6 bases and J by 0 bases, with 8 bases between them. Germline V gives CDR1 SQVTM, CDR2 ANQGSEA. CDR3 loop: CSVRHATNEKLFF. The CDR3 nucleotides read TGCAGCGTAAGACATGCAACTAATGAAAAACTGTTTTTT.

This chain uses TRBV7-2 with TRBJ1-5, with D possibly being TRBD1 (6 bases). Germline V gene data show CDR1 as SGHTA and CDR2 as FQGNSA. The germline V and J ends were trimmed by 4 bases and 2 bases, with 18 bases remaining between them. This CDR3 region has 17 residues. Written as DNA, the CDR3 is TGTGCCAGCAGCTCTTCCGTCGGGGGGCTCGGCAATCAGCCCCAGCATTTT. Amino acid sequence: CASSSSVGGLGNQPQHF.

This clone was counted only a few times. CDR3 loop: CASSLGSSGLSRDTQYF. The CDR3 coding sequence is TGCGCCAGCAGCTTGGGATCCTCGGGCCTTTCACGGGATACGCAGTATTTT. This chain uses TRBV5-1 with TRBJ2-3; D call uncertain. Trimming took off 0 bases at V and 6 bases at J, with 20 bases between the two ends. This CDR3 is built from 17 residues. Germline lookup yields CDR1 SGHRS and CDR2 YFSETQ.

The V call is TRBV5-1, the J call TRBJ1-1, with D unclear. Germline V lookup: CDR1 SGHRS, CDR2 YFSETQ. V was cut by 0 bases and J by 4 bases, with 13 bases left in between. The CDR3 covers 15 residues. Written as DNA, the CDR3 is TGCGCCAGCAGCTTGGGGGCTCCTACATCCACTGAAGCTTTCTTT. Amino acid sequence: CASSLGAPTSTEAFF. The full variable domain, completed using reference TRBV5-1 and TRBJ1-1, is KAGVTQTPRYLIKTRGQQVTLSCSPISGHRSVSWYQQTPGQGLQFLFEYFSETQRNKGNFPGRFSGRQFSNSRSEMNVSTLELGDSALYLCASSLGAPTSTEAFFGQGTRLTVV.

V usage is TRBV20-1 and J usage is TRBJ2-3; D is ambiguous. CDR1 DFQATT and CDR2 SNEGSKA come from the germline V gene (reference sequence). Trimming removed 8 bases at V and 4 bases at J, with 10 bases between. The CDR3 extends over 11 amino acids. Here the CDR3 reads CSPLSADTQYF. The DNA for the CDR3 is TGCAGTCCACTATCTGCAGATACGCAGTATTTT.

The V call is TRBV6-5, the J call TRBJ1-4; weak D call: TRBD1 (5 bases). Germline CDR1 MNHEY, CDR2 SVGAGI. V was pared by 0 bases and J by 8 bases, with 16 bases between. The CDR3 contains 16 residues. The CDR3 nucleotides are TGTGCCAGCAGTTACTCGGTCTCTTGGGGGTTGGAAAAACTGTTTTTT. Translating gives CASSYSVSWGLEKLFF.

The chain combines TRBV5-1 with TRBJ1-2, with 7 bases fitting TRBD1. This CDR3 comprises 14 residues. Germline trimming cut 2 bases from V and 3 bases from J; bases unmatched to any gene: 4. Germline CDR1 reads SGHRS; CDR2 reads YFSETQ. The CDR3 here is CASSFKGADYGYTF. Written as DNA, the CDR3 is TGCGCCAGCAGCTTTAAGGGGGCTGACTATGGCTACACCTTC. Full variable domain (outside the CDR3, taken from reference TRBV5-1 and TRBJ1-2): KAGVTQTPRYLIKTRGQQVTLSCSPISGHRSVSWYQQTPGQGLQFLFEYFSETQRNKGNFPGRFSGRQFSNSRSEMNVSTLELGDSALYLCASSFKGADYGYTFGSGTRLTVV.

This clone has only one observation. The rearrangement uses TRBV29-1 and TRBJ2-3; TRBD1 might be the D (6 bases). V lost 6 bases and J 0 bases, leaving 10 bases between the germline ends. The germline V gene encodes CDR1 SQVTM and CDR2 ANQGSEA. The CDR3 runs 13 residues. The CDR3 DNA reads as TGCAGCGTCAAGGGGGTGAGCACAGATACGCAGTATTTT. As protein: CSVKGVSTDTQYF.

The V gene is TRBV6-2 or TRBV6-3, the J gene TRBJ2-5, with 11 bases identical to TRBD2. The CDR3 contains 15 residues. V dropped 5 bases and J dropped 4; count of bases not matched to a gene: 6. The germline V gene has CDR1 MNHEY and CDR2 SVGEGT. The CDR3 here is CASSTSGLAGETQYF. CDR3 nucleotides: TGTGCCAGCAGTACCTCAGGACTAGCGGGAGAGACCCAGTACTTC.

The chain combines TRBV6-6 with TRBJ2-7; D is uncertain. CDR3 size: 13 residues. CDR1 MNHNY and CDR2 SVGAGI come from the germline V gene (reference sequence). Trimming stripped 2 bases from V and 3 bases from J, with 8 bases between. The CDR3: CASSYGSNYEQYV. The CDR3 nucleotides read TGTGCCAGCAGTTACGGGTCAAACTACGAGCAGTACGTC.

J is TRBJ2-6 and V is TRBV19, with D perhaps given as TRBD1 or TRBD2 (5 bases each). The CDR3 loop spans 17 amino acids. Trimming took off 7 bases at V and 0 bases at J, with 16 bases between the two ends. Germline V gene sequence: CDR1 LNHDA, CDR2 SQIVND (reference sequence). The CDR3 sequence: CASTLGGPSSGANVLTF. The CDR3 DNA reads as TGTGCCAGTACCCTTGGGGGTCCCAGCTCTGGGGCCAACGTCCTGACTTTC.